The 21 T cell receptor beta chains below were found in one sample sequenced in a study of T cells after posttransplantation cyclophosphamide. The data were produced by immunoSEQ multiplex PCR, yet TCRdb's version contains in-frame clones alone and is incomplete. The sample shows 20,000 to 30,000 clones, no singletons; the ten largest hold approximately 4.7%. Source material: PBMCs. These receptors all stem from a woman between 45 and 60 years old in good health, CMV-negative, and a related stem cell transplant donor.

At least ten counts were recorded for this clone. The rearrangement joins TRBV7-2 to TRBJ1-1; 8 bases match TRBD1. The length of the CDR3 is 17 residues. CDR1 SGHTA and CDR2 FQGNSA come from the germline V gene. Trimming took 2 bases from V and 1 from J; bases not matched to a gene: 9. CDR3 in amino acids: CASSLKGQTGANTEAFF. The DNA of the CDR3 is TGTGCCAGCAGCTTAAAGGGACAGACAGGGGCGAACACTGAAGCTTTCTTT.

This clone was seen at least ten times. The chain joins TRBV29-1 to TRBJ2-7, with a weak D call TRBD1 (5 bases). The V gene's germline CDR1 is SQVTM and CDR2 ANQGSEA. The CDR3 runs to 16 residues. The germline V and J ends were trimmed by 2 bases and 0 bases, with 17 bases remaining between them. CDR3 nucleotide sequence: TGCAGCGTTGAACTCCGAGACAGAGTTAACTCCTACGAGCAGTACTTC. Amino acids: CSVELRDRVNSYEQYF.

This clone was seen many times. The gene calls are TRBV20-1 and TRBJ2-7; D call uncertain. The germline gives CDR1 DFQATT, CDR2 SNEGSKA (reference sequence). V shed 2 bases and J shed 2 bases, with 4 bases lying between them. The CDR3 extends over 11 amino acids. CDR3 loop: CSARSPYEQYF. Written as DNA, the CDR3 is TGCAGTGCTAGAAGCCCCTACGAGCAGTACTTC.

This clone was observed many times. The chain couples TRBV5-4 to TRBJ1-2, with D hard to call. V lost 4 bases and J lost 0, with 7 bases in between. This CDR3 is built from 13 residues. From germline, CDR1 is SGHNT and CDR2 YYREEE (reference sequence). The CDR3 here is CASSQNSNYGYTF. The DNA of the CDR3 is TGTGCCAGCAGCCAAAACTCTAACTATGGCTACACCTTC.

This clone appeared many times. This chain uses TRBV29-1 with TRBJ1-2; tentative D call: TRBD1 (5 bases). V was clipped by 6 bases and J by 2 bases, with 10 bases between them. The CDR3 is 12 amino acids. Looked up from germline, CDR1 is SQVTM and CDR2 is ANQGSEA. For the CDR3, the DNA is TGCAGCGTCCCCTCAGGGAACTATGGCTACACCTTC. It is translated as CSVPSGNYGYTF.

Many counts were recorded for this clone. This chain connects TRBV7-9 to TRBJ2-2; D may be TRBD1 (6 bases). CDR3 length: 12 amino acids. The V gene lost 5 bases and the J gene lost 6 bases, with 7 bases spanning the gap. Germline CDR1 SEHNR, CDR2 FQNEAQ (reference sequence). CDR3 protein: CASSRTAGELFF. CDR3 in DNA: TGTGCCAGCAGCCGGACAGCCGGGGAGCTGTTTTTT.

This clone is labeled as medium-sized (0.01 to 0.1%). The rearrangement links TRBV19 to TRBJ2-7; TRBD2 might be the D (5 bases). CDR3 length: 13 residues. Germline V CDR1 and CDR2: LNHDA, SQIVND (reference sequence). The ends were cut back, 2 bases at V and 7 bases at J, with 12 bases in the middle. CDR3 sequence: CASSITPGGEQYF. The CDR3 region has the DNA TGTGCCAGTAGTATAACTCCGGGCGGGGAGCAGTACTTC.

This clone occurred many times. The rearrangement uses TRBV21-1 and TRBJ2-2; TRBD1 is the table's D call, not checked against the DNA. TRBV21-1 is tagged as a pseudogene. The CDR3 has 15 residues. The CDR3 loop is CASSKSRVNTGELFF. The CDR3, as DNA: TGTGCCAGCAGTAAAAGCAGGGTTAACACCGGGGAGCTGTTTTTT.

This clone showed up many times. The chain has TRBV4-1 and TRBJ1-4, with D perhaps matching TRBD1 (5 bases). The germline V gene encodes CDR1 MGHRA and CDR2 YSYEKL. V lost 0 bases to trimming and J lost 0 bases, with 14 bases between them. The CDR3 length is 18 residues. This CDR3 reads CASSQDVGGDTTNEKLFF. CDR3 in DNA: TGCGCCAGCAGCCAAGATGTTGGGGGGGATACAACTAATGAAAAACTGTTTTTT.

The sample holds many counts of this clone. The chain couples TRBV2 to TRBJ2-1; no clear D. V was trimmed by 6 bases and J by 6 bases, leaving 12 bases between them. CDR3 length equals 13 residues. From germline, CDR1 is SNHLY and CDR2 FYNNEI. CDR3 in amino acids: CASRVTPGNEQFF. The CDR3 DNA is TGTGCCAGCAGGGTAACACCGGGCAATGAGCAGTTCTTC.

This clone was seen repeatedly, ten times or more. CDR3 amino acids: CASSIQGYGYTF. CDR3 DNA sequence: TGTGCCAGCTCAATACAGGGATATGGCTACACCTTC. The chain uses TRBV18 and TRBJ1-2; D might be TRBD1 (6 bases). There are 12 residues in the CDR3. Trimming removed 5 bases at V and 5 bases at J, with 9 bases between. Looked up from germline, CDR1 is KGHSH and CDR2 is LQKENI.

There are a few counts of this clone. The rearrangement uses TRBV4-1 and TRBJ2-5, with a possible D match to TRBD2 (6 bases). V gave up 4 bases and J gave up 1 base, with 25 bases separating them. Germline V gives CDR1 MGHRA, CDR2 YSYEKL. This CDR3 spans 19 amino acids. CDR3 protein: CASSPMGSRDPEGQETQYF. The CDR3 DNA reads as TGCGCCAGCAGCCCGATGGGGAGCAGAGATCCGGAGGGCCAAGAGACCCAGTACTTC.

The sample holds many counts of this clone. The rearrangement links TRBV5-1 to TRBJ2-3; the D is unclear. With 4 bases removed from V and 1 base from J, the gap between germline ends came to 13 bases. Per germline, CDR1 SGHRS and CDR2 YFSETQ. This CDR3 comprises 15 residues. The CDR3, as DNA: TGCGCCAGCAGCCTTCACCCGGTTGGCACAGATACGCAGTATTTT. This encodes CASSLHPVGTDTQYF.

This clone was observed a handful of times. This chain links TRBV11-2 with TRBJ2-3, with 8 nucleotides matching TRBD2. From germline, CDR1 is SGHAT and CDR2 FQNNGV. V was clipped by 3 bases and J by 13 bases; unmatched bases: 6. The CDR3 spans 12 residues. The DNA of the CDR3 is TGTGCCAGCAGCTTTACAGCGGGAGCCGAGTATTTT. It specifies CASSFTAGAEYF.

The table lists this clone with many counts. In DNA, the CDR3 is TGTGCCAGCAGCTTAGAAGGGGTGCCCTCCTACGAGCAGTACTTC. It translates to CASSLEGVPSYEQYF. V is TRBV11-2 and J is TRBJ2-7; TRBD1 might be the D (5 bases). Germline CDR1 SGHAT, CDR2 FQNNGV. The CDR3 runs 15 residues. Trimming left V 0 bases short and J 0 bases short, with 9 bases between.

This clone was recorded many times. J is TRBJ2-2 and V is TRBV7-9, with 15 bases identical to TRBD2. V was pared by 5 bases and J by 7 bases, with 5 bases of the junction left unmatched. The CDR3 covers 16 residues. The germline V gene has CDR1 SEHNR and CDR2 FQNEAQ (reference sequence). The CDR3 here is CASSRTSGRGYGELFF. In nucleotides, the CDR3 is TGTGCCAGCAGCCGGACTAGCGGGAGGGGTTACGGGGAGCTGTTTTTT.

Ten or more counts support this clone. This chain uses TRBV25-1 with TRBJ2-1; the match to TRBD2 covers 10 bases. Unmatched junction bases numbered 10, after V lost 0 bases and J lost 8 bases. In germline, CDR1 is MGHDK, CDR2 SYGVNS. The CDR3 consists of 17 residues. For the CDR3, the DNA is TGTGCCAGCAGTGAATATATTCTAGCGGGAGCCTCCCATGAGCAGTTCTTC. As protein: CASSEYILAGASHEQFF.

This clone was counted many times. The chain combines TRBV29-1 with TRBJ2-2; 8 bases map to TRBD1. There are 15 residues in the CDR3. The V gene end was trimmed by 4 bases and the J gene end by 0 bases; junction bases not matched to a gene: 4. Germline V CDR1 and CDR2: SQVTM, ANQGSEA. Here the CDR3 reads CSVVGQGANTGELFF. The CDR3, as DNA: TGCAGCGTTGTAGGACAGGGTGCGAACACCGGGGAGCTGTTTTTT.

This clone was seen at least ten times. The V and J genes are TRBV9 and TRBJ2-7; D possibly corresponds to TRBD2 (6 bases). The V end was cut by 4 bases, the J end by 3 bases, with 14 bases between. The CDR3 spans 14 residues. Germline V gives CDR1 SGDLS, CDR2 YYNGEE. The CDR3 reads CASSPYGTFYEQYF. For the CDR3, the DNA is TGTGCCAGCAGCCCGTACGGGACTTTCTACGAGCAGTACTTC.

At least ten counts were recorded for this clone. V gene TRBV2 combines with J gene TRBJ2-7; D unclear. This CDR3 comprises 15 residues. Per germline, CDR1 SNHLY and CDR2 FYNNEI. V was clipped by 5 bases and J by 2 bases, with 16 bases between them. The CDR3 loop reads CASSKFPVLTYEQYF. CDR3 in DNA: TGTGCCAGCAGTAAATTCCCGGTACTAACCTACGAGCAGTACTTC. The full variable domain, rest sourced from reference TRBV2 and TRBJ2-7, is EPEVTQTPSHQVTQMGQEVILRCVPISNHLYFYWYRQILGQKVEFLVSFYNNEISEKSEIFDDQFSVERPDGSNFTLKIRSTKLEDSAMYFCASSKFPVLTYEQYFGPGTRLTVT.

This clone was seen a few times. The chain joins TRBV27 to TRBJ2-5; 9 bases fit TRBD1. Near its end, the DNA agrees better with TRBJ2-7, so the J call may be wrong. CDR3 length: 15 residues. The germline gives CDR1 MNHEY, CDR2 SMNVEV (reference sequence). The CDR3 sequence is CASSPGQGYRNEQYF. In DNA, the CDR3 is TGTGCCAGCAGTCCCGGACAGGGGTATAGGAACGAGCAGTACTTC.